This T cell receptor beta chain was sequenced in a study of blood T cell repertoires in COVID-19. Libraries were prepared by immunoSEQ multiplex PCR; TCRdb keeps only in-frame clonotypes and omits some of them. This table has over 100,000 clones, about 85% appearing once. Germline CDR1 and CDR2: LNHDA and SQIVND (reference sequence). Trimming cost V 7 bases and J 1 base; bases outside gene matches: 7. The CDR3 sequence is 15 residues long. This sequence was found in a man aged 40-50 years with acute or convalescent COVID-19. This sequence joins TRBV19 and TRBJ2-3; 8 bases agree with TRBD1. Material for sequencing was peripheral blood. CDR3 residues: CASTEFRGRTDTQYF. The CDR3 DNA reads TGTGCCAGTACGGAGTTCAGGGGGCGCACAGATACGCAGTATTTT.